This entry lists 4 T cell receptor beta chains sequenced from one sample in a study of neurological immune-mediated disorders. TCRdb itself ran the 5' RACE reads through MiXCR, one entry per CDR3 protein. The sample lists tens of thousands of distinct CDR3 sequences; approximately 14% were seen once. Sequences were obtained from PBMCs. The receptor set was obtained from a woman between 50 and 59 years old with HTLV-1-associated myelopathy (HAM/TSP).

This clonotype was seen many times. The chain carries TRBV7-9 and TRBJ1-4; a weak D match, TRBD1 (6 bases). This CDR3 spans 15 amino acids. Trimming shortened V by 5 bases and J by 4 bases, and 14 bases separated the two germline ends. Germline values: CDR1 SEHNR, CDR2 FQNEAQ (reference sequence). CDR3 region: CASSVTGTGNEKLFF. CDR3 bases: TGTGCCAGCAGCGTAACAGGGACTGGTAATGAAAAACTGTTTTTT.

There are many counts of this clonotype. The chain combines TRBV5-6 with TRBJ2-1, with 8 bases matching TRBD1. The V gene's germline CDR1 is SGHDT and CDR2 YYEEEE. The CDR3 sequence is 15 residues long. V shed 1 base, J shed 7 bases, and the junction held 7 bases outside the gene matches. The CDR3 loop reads CASSLTGQVENEQFF. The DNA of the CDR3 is TGTGCCAGCAGCTTGACGGGACAGGTGGAAAATGAGCAGTTCTTC.

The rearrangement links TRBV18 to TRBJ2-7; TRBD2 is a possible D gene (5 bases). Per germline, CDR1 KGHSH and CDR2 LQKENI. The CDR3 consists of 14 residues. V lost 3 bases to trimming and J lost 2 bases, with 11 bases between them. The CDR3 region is CASSPPGLPYEQYF. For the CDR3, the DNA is TGTGCCAGCTCACCGCCAGGACTCCCCTACGAGCAGTACTTC.

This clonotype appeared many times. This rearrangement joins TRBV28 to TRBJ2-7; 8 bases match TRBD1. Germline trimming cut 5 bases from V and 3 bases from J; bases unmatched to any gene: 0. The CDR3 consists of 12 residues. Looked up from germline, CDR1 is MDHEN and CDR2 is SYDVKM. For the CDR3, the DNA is TGTGCCAGCAGTACAGGGGGCTACGAGCAGTACGTC. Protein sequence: CASSTGGYEQYV.